What follows are 26 T cell receptor beta chains derived from one specimen sequenced in a study of cytomegalovirus exposure and HLA in healthy donors. In the PCR, 60 Vbeta and 13 Jbeta primers were used. Generated by immunoSEQ multiplex PCR, the TCRdb table keeps only in-frame clones and is missing some. Of about 120,000 clones in the sample, around 81% are singletons; the top ten hold roughly 3.9%. Sequenced material: PBMCs. These receptors were taken from a woman younger than 45 in good health and CMV-seronegative.

The chain recombines TRBV9 with TRBJ2-7; 8 nucleotides agree with TRBD1. Trimming cost V 0 bases and J 4 bases; bases outside gene matches: 6. The germline CDR1 and CDR2 sequences are SGDLS and YYNGEE. The CDR3 runs 15 residues. CDR3 DNA sequence: TGTGCCAGCAGCGTAGAGGCAGGGGGCCCTTACGAGCAGTACTTC. As protein: CASSVEAGGPYEQYF.

J is TRBJ1-2 and V is TRBV4-1, with TRBD1 matching 9 bases. The germline V gene encodes CDR1 MGHRA and CDR2 YSYEKL. The junction had 15 bases not matched to a gene; V was cut back by 3 bases and J by 4 bases. This CDR3 region has 18 residues. This CDR3 reads CASSHQQGAGGLSYGYTF. In DNA form, the CDR3 reads TGCGCCAGCAGCCACCAACAGGGGGCGGGTGGGCTCTCCTATGGCTACACCTTC.

This chain uses TRBV5-1 with TRBJ2-3, with D possibly being TRBD2 (5 bases). Trimming stripped 0 bases from V and 2 bases from J, with 10 bases between. Germline loops: CDR1 SGHRS, CDR2 YFSETQ. This CDR3 is built from 15 residues. The CDR3 sequence: CASSLESGITDTQYF. CDR3 DNA sequence: TGCGCCAGCAGCTTGGAATCCGGGATCACAGATACGCAGTATTTT.

The V gene is TRBV5-1, the J gene TRBJ2-1, with 8 bases lining up with TRBD1. There are 13 residues in the CDR3. J was trimmed by 5 bases and V by 3 bases; bases with no gene match: 1. The germline V gene has CDR1 SGHRS and CDR2 YFSETQ. This chain's CDR3 is CASSWGQDNEQFF. CDR3 nucleotide sequence: TGCGCCAGCAGCTGGGGACAGGACAATGAGCAGTTCTTC.

The V gene is TRBV5-4, the J gene TRBJ2-7; weak D call: TRBD1 (6 bases). The CDR3 has 15 amino acids. Germline values: CDR1 SGHNT, CDR2 YYREEE (reference sequence). V shed 4 bases and J shed 4 bases, with 18 bases lying between them. The CDR3 DNA reads TGTGCCAGCAGCGCAACCGGGACAAGACCTTACGAGCAGTACTTC. Its protein is CASSATGTRPYEQYF.

CDR3 DNA: TGTGCCAGCAGTGGCCGGGACCGGGGGGGTTACGAGCAGTACTTC. Protein product: CASSGRDRGGYEQYF. This chain links TRBV28 with TRBJ2-5, with 8 bases identical to TRBD2. The closer fit of TRBJ2-7 to the DNA end suggests the J call may be wrong. The CDR3 runs 15 residues. Germline V gene data show CDR1 as MDHEN and CDR2 as SYDVKM.

The genes are TRBV7-9 and TRBJ1-1, with D possibly being TRBD1 (5 bases). Trimming took off 5 bases at V and 7 bases at J, with 20 bases between the two ends. This CDR3 is built from 15 residues. Looked up from germline, CDR1 is SEHNR and CDR2 is FQNEAQ (reference sequence). CDR3 region: CASSRGQSGQDEAFF. In nucleotides, the CDR3 is TGTGCCAGCAGCAGGGGCCAGTCAGGGCAAGATGAAGCTTTCTTT.

The table lists this clone with a few counts. The rearrangement links TRBV7-9 to TRBJ2-7; D remains unclear. CDR1 and CDR2 (germline): SEHNR, FQNEAQ (reference sequence). Trimming took off 1 base at V and 1 base at J, with 5 bases between the two ends. This CDR3 comprises 13 residues. CDR3 nucleotide sequence: TGTGCCAGCAGCTTAGGCAGGTCCTACGAGCAGTACTTC. This codes for CASSLGRSYEQYF.

This chain connects TRBV7-6 to TRBJ1-5; 12 bases fit TRBD1. The CDR3 loop spans 17 amino acids. Germline assignment: CDR1 SGHVS and CDR2 FNYEAQ. V lost 5 bases to trimming and J lost 2 bases; unmatched junction nucleotides: 7. CDR3 nucleotides: TGTGCCAGCAGCGTGGGGACAGGGGGCTGGGGCAATCAGCCCCAGCATTTT. It is translated as CASSVGTGGWGNQPQHF. The complete variable domain, with remaining parts taken from reference TRBV7-6 and TRBJ1-5, reads GAGVSQSPRYKVTKRGQDVALRCDPISGHVSLYWYRQALGQGPEFLTYFNYEAQQDKSGLPNDRFSAERPEGSISTLTIQRTEQRDSAMYRCASSVGTGGWGNQPQHFGDGTRLSIL.

This chain links TRBV5-6 with TRBJ2-7, with 8 positions matching TRBD2. Trimming took 4 bases from V and 0 from J; bases not matched to a gene: 9. CDR1 is SGHDT, CDR2 YYEEEE, per germline. The CDR3 consists of 16 residues. The CDR3 bases are TGTGCCAGCAGCATCCGACTAGCGAAGAGCTCCTACGAGCAGTACTTC. It is translated as CASSIRLAKSSYEQYF.

The chain carries TRBV19 and TRBJ2-2; D is unresolved. Germline V gene sequence: CDR1 LNHDA, CDR2 SQIVND (reference sequence). V was cut by 7 bases and J by 0 bases, with 15 bases left in between. The CDR3 runs to 16 residues. CDR3 in DNA: TGTGCCAGTACTCATCAGGCGCCCGCGAACACCGGGGAGCTGTTTTTT. Its protein product is CASTHQAPANTGELFF.

This clone was recorded a few times. The J gene is TRBJ2-3, the V gene TRBV20-1; D is unresolved. Germline loops: CDR1 DFQATT, CDR2 SNEGSKA (reference sequence). V lost 4 bases and J 14 bases, leaving 10 bases between the germline ends. The CDR3 contains 9 residues. CDR3 DNA: TGCAGTGCTAACCCCGGTCCGTATTTT. Its translation is CSANPGPYF.

V usage is TRBV6-5 and J usage is TRBJ2-1; 10 positions match TRBD2. The CDR3 extends over 15 amino acids. CDR1 and CDR2 (germline): MNHEY, SVGAGI. V dropped 5 bases and J dropped 4; count of bases not matched to a gene: 5. The CDR3 nucleotides read TGTGCCAGCAGTAAAAGCGGGAGGGTTTACAATGAGCAGTTCTTC. Translated, it gives CASSKSGRVYNEQFF.

V is TRBV5-1 and J is TRBJ2-3; possible D gene TRBD2, 5 bases. V shed 2 bases and J shed 8 bases, with 24 bases lying between them. Germline V lookup: CDR1 SGHRS, CDR2 YFSETQ. CDR3 size: 17 residues. CDR3 in amino acids: CASSFERASTGLGTQYF. The CDR3, as DNA: TGCGCCAGCAGCTTTGAAAGGGCCAGCACGGGGTTGGGTACGCAGTATTTT.

V gene TRBV14 combines with J gene TRBJ1-1, with a tentative D call TRBD1 (6 bases). The length of the CDR3 is 15 residues. The V end was cut by 0 bases, the J end by 5 bases, with 13 bases between. Germline lookup yields CDR1 SGHDN and CDR2 FVKESK. Here the CDR3 reads CASSQDLPGVTEAFF. CDR3 DNA sequence: TGTGCCAGCAGCCAAGATCTTCCAGGGGTAACTGAAGCTTTCTTT.

The chain carries TRBV6-1 and TRBJ1-5; 7 bases are shared with TRBD1. The CDR3 is 13 amino acids. The germline V gene encodes CDR1 MNHNS and CDR2 SASEGT. Trimming at V came to 8 bases and at J to 5 bases, leaving 6 bases not matched to a gene. This CDR3 reads CASRGQIDQPQHF. As DNA, the CDR3 is TGTGCCAGCCGGGGACAGATAGATCAGCCCCAGCATTTT.

V and J are TRBV7-3 and TRBJ2-1, with 9 bases fitting TRBD2. Germline V gene sequence: CDR1 SGHTA, CDR2 FQGTGA. The J segment lost 2 bases and the V segment lost 2 bases, leaving 1 base of the junction unmatched. The CDR3 consists of 15 residues. This CDR3 reads CASSLLAGTYNEQFF. CDR3 DNA sequence: TGTGCCAGCAGCTTACTAGCGGGAACCTACAATGAGCAGTTCTTC.

The chain has TRBV9 and TRBJ2-7; D is unclear. Germline CDR1 SGDLS, CDR2 YYNGEE. V lost 1 base and J lost 3, with 17 bases in between. The CDR3 extends over 16 amino acids. The CDR3 DNA reads as TGTGCCAGCAGCGTATCCCCGGAGCAGAATAGCTACGAGCAGTACTTC. Amino acids: CASSVSPEQNSYEQYF.

The sample holds a few counts of this clone. This chain uses TRBV6-5 with TRBJ2-7, with 9 bases matching TRBD1. CDR3 length equals 14 residues. The V gene end was trimmed by 5 bases and the J gene end by 4 bases; junction bases not matched to a gene: 6. Germline V lookup: CDR1 MNHEY, CDR2 SVGAGI. CDR3 sequence: CASSSTGGRYEQYF. CDR3 bases: TGTGCCAGCAGTAGCACAGGGGGCAGGTACGAGCAGTACTTC.

In this sample, this clone turned up a few times. The chain is built from TRBV4-1 and TRBJ2-7; D is possibly TRBD2 (5 bases). Per germline, CDR1 MGHRA and CDR2 YSYEKL. The CDR3 length is 15 residues. V lost 3 bases and J lost 2, with 14 bases in between. The CDR3 DNA sequence: TGCGCCAGCAGCCACCTAGCAGAGGATACCTACGAGCAGTACTTC. The encoded protein is CASSHLAEDTYEQYF.

The chain uses TRBV19 and TRBJ1-5; D unresolved. Germline loops: CDR1 LNHDA, CDR2 SQIVND (reference sequence). CDR3 length: 13 amino acids. Trimming removed 6 bases from V and 3 bases from J, with 9 bases in between. CDR3 sequence (DNA): TGTGCCAGTAGCGCGATGATCAATCAGCCCCAGCATTTT. Its protein product is CASSAMINQPQHF.

The gene calls are TRBV19 and TRBJ1-4; the D is unclear. CDR1 and CDR2 from the germline V gene are LNHDA and SQIVND (reference sequence). V was cut by 1 base and J by 0 bases, with 21 bases left in between. The CDR3 runs 20 residues. The chain's CDR3 is CASSIAARGYRVATNEKLFF. The CDR3 region has the DNA TGTGCCAGTAGTATAGCCGCTCGAGGGTATAGGGTTGCAACTAATGAAAAACTGTTTTTT.

V is TRBV19 and J is TRBJ2-3; 9 bases agree with TRBD2. The CDR3 extends over 14 amino acids. V lost 10 bases to trimming and J lost 3 bases; unmatched junction nucleotides: 8. In germline, CDR1 is LNHDA, CDR2 SQIVND (reference sequence). CDR3: CAISGSGSTDTQYF. CDR3 in DNA: TGTGCCATTTCGGGTAGCGGGAGTACAGATACGCAGTATTTT.

The chain recombines TRBV28 with TRBJ1-4; D remains ambiguous. The ends were cut back, 6 bases at V and 5 bases at J, with 10 bases in the middle. This CDR3 has 13 residues. The V gene's germline CDR1 is MDHEN and CDR2 SYDVKM. The CDR3 is CASSLGGNEKLFF. In DNA form, the CDR3 reads TGTGCCAGCAGCCTCGGCGGGAATGAAAAACTGTTTTTT.

This clone was detected only a few times. The J gene is TRBJ2-3, the V gene TRBV27, with D unresolved. Trimming removed 3 bases from V and 1 base from J, with 11 bases in between. Germline CDR1 MNHEY, CDR2 SMNVEV (reference sequence). The CDR3 has 15 amino acids. The CDR3 region has the DNA TGTGCCAGCAGTTTGATGGTAGCCGGCACAGATACGCAGTATTTT. Encoded protein: CASSLMVAGTDTQYF.

This clone was seen a handful of times. The chain uses TRBV28 and TRBJ2-6; 11 positions agree with TRBD1. Germline V CDR1 and CDR2: MDHEN, SYDVKM. Germline trimming cut 8 bases from V and 0 bases from J; bases unmatched to any gene: 3. The CDR3 covers 16 residues. The CDR3 bases are TGTGCCAGCGGACAGGGGGCCTTCTCTGGGGCCAACGTCCTGACTTTC. This sequence encodes CASGQGAFSGANVLTF.